The clone carrying this T cell receptor (beta chain) was seen more than once but under ten times. Its target is unknown. The data belong to a study of blood T cells in healthy people across ages. The CDR3 extends over 15 amino acids. Germline V gives CDR1 SQVTM, CDR2 ANQGSEA. V was clipped by 1 base and J by 0 bases, with 13 bases between them. Sample-barcoded 5' priming and a J-beta primer mix drove a second PCR of 7 to 11 cycles. The template-switch adaptor was a 5' adaptor with 12 random nucleotides. It tagged each cDNA molecule. TCRdb fed the 5' RACE reads into MiXCR, producing one record per CDR3 protein. Among around 1.5 million distinct CDR3 sequences, about 32% were seen once, and the ten largest hold about 10%. Regarding the study as a whole: Possibly, changes in expanded clonotypes were confounded because donor CMV status was unknown.

The study drew donors from healthy Caucasian individuals in Russia aged 6 to 90. Per sample, a minimum of 7 million PBMCs were isolated. V is TRBV29-1 and J is TRBJ2-7, with D possibly called TRBD1 or TRBD2 (5 bases each). The receptor was derived from a woman in her thirties in good health. What was sequenced was blood. The CDR3 loop is CSVEGIGTSSYEQYF. In DNA, the CDR3 is TGCAGCGTTGAAGGGATCGGGACGAGCTCCTACGAGCAGTACTTC.